This is a list of T cell receptor beta chains from one sample in a study of CD8 T cells in Susac syndrome. MiXCR was run by TCRdb on the immunoSEQ multiplex PCR reads, yielding one entry per CDR3 protein. Of about 280,000 distinct CDR3 sequences detected, around 83% appear once; the ten largest clones hold over 0.095%. The material sequenced was CD8+ T cells from PBMCs. The receptors were gathered from a human donor with multiple sclerosis. Each CDR3 is given with its conserved first and last residue. Fields, in order: CDR3 DNA, CDR3 protein, J gene, D gene, clone size, V gene. The D gene is left open where the match is weak. Clone size, where shown, is once, few, many, or a class for clones that have expanded.

TGTGCCAGCAGCTTAACTGGACACGGCGAGACCCAGTACTTC | CASSLTGHGETQYF | TRBJ2-5 | - | - | TRBV7-3
TGTGCCACCACGGACAGTTTCAATCAGCCCCAGCATTTT | CATTDSFNQPQHF | TRBJ1-5 | - | - | TRBV7-2
TGTGCCAGCAGGCCGACGGGGAGCAATCAGCCCCAGCATTTT | CASRPTGSNQPQHF | TRBJ1-5 | - | - | TRBV27
TGTGCCAGTGTGGACAGGGTCCACGAGCAGTACTTC | CASVDRVHEQYF | TRBJ2-7 | TRBD1 | - | TRBV6-5
TGTGCCAGCAGTTTGCCTGACAGAAGCTATGGCTACACCTTC | CASSLPDRSYGYTF | TRBJ1-2 | - | - | TRBV28
TGTGCCATCAGAGGGACTAGCGGCCCCTACAATGAGCAGTTCTTC | CAIRGTSGPYNEQFF | TRBJ2-1 | TRBD2 | - | TRBV10-3
TGTGCCAGCAGTCGGAGAATGGGCCGCACTGAAGCTTTCTTT | CASSRRMGRTEAFF | TRBJ1-1 | - | - | TRBV28
TGCGCCAGCAGCCCAGGTGTTGGCCTTCCGGGGACCCAGTACTTC | CASSPGVGLPGTQYF | TRBJ2-5 | - | - | TRBV4-1
TGTGCCAGCAGCTTGGGGGCTAGCGAGGGGTATGAGCAGTTCTTC | CASSLGASEGYEQFF | TRBJ2-1 | - | - | TRBV11-2
TGTGCCAGCAGCCATTCGACAGTAGGCGAGCAGTACTTC | CASSHSTVGEQYF | TRBJ2-7 | - | - | TRBV14
TGTGCCAGCAGCTACCTAAGCGGGGACACCGGGGAGCTGTTTTTT | CASSYLSGDTGELFF | TRBJ2-2 | TRBD2 | - | TRBV5-4
TGTGCCAGCAGCGTAGTTTCAGGCTACGAGCAGTACTTC | CASSVVSGYEQYF | TRBJ2-7 | - | few | TRBV9
TGCAGTGCTAGCGACAGGGCCAGCTCCTACGAGCAGTACTTC | CSASDRASSYEQYF | TRBJ2-7 | TRBD1 | - | TRBV20-1
TGTGCCAGCACTCCAGGGGACAGGGGAAGTTCACCCCTCCACTTT | CASTPGDRGSSPLHF | TRBJ1-6 | TRBD1 | - | TRBV2
TGTGCCAGCAGTTTCAGAGGGTCCCCCTCCTATAATTCACCCCTCCACTTT | CASSFRGSPSYNSPLHF | TRBJ1-6 | - | - | TRBV27
TGTGCCAGCAGCACGGGACTAGCGGGAGTCGCCTACAATGAGCAGTTCTTC | CASSTGLAGVAYNEQFF | TRBJ2-1 | TRBD2 | - | TRBV5-4
TGTGCCAGCACCCGAGGGGTCACGGGCCCCAATGAGCAGTTCTTC | CASTRGVTGPNEQFF | TRBJ2-1 | - | few | TRBV6-1
TGTGCCAGCAGCCAGGAGACTAGCGGGATTCTCGCAGATACGCAGTATTTT | CASSQETSGILADTQYF | TRBJ2-3 | TRBD2 | once | TRBV6-2/TRBV6-3
TGTGCCAGCAGCTTACTAGGGGGAGGGGGCATTCAGTACTTC | CASSLLGGGGIQYF | TRBJ2-4 | - | once | TRBV27
TGTGCCAGCAGCACCTTCGACAGGTGGAGGAAAGCTTTCTTT | CASSTFDRWRKAFF | TRBJ1-1 | - | once | TRBV7-8
TGTGCCAGCTCGGCGTCCGCAAAAGGGTACGAGCAGTACTTC | CASSASAKGYEQYF | TRBJ2-7 | - | few | TRBV27
TGCAGCGGTAAAGCTAGCGGGAGGGCCTACAATGAGCAGTTCTTC | CSGKASGRAYNEQFF | TRBJ2-1 | TRBD2 | - | TRBV29-1
TGTGCCAGCAGCTTAAGATACTATGAGCAGTTCTTC | CASSLRYYEQFF | TRBJ2-1 | - | - | TRBV7-9
TGTGCCAGCAGGGGACTAGCGGGAGGCTCATACGAGCAGTACTTC | CASRGLAGGSYEQYF | TRBJ2-7 | TRBD2 | once | TRBV7-9
TGCGCCAGCAGCCAAAGCGTCTTGAACACTGAAGCTTTCTTT | CASSQSVLNTEAFF | TRBJ1-1 | - | - | TRBV4-1
TGTGCCAGCAGCCTCCCGCCGGGTTTTCGGTTTCGCGAGCAGTACTTC | CASSLPPGFRFREQYF | TRBJ2-7 | - | - | TRBV28
TGTGCCAGCAGTTTTTCGACTAGCGGCCACAAGCAGTTCTTC | CASSFSTSGHKQFF | TRBJ2-1 | TRBD2 | - | TRBV27
TGTGCCAGCAGCGTAGCCAGAGCGGGAGGAACAGATACGCAGTATTTT | CASSVARAGGTDTQYF | TRBJ2-3 | TRBD2 | - | TRBV9
TGTGCCAGCAGTTTCCGGTGGGGAGACACTGAAGCTTTCTTT | CASSFRWGDTEAFF | TRBJ1-1 | - | - | TRBV27
TGCGCCAGCAGCTTGCAGGGGACCCTCGTGGAGACCCAGTACTTC | CASSLQGTLVETQYF | TRBJ2-5 | - | - | TRBV5-1
TGTGCCAGCAGCGGGGGACACTCCGGGTACGAGCAGTACTTC | CASSGGHSGYEQYF | TRBJ2-7 | - | - | TRBV9
TGTGCCAGCAGCCCCCCGGGGTTTACCCACAATGAGCAGTTCTTC | CASSPPGFTHNEQFF | TRBJ2-1 | - | - | TRBV9
TGTGCCATCAGTGATGGGGACTATTCTCGGTTCTTC | CAISDGDYSRFF | TRBJ2-1 | TRBD2 | - | TRBV10-3
TGCGCCAGCGCCGAGGGGGCTTACGGAAACACCATATATTTT | CASAEGAYGNTIYF | TRBJ1-3 | TRBD1 | - | TRBV4-1
TGTGCCAGCCATCCTAGCGGGAGGACCGGGGAGCTGTTTTTT | CASHPSGRTGELFF | TRBJ2-2 | TRBD2 | - | TRBV12-3/TRBV12-4
TGTGCCAGCAGTGACGGGACGAAGAATGAGCAGTTCTTC | CASSDGTKNEQFF | TRBJ2-1 | - | - | TRBV2
TGTGCCAGCAGCTGGACCGCGGGTTCGCGAGATGGCTACACCTTC | CASSWTAGSRDGYTF | TRBJ1-2 | - | - | TRBV7-2
TGTGCCAGCAGCCGCTGGGGCACCGGGGAGCTGTTTTTT | CASSRWGTGELFF | TRBJ2-2 | - | once | TRBV27
TGTGCCATCAGTGAAGCGGGGGGGGGCACTGAAGCTTTCTTT | CAISEAGGGTEAFF | TRBJ1-1 | - | - | TRBV10-3
TGTGCCTGGAGTCCACCGAACACTGAAGCTTTCTTT | CAWSPPNTEAFF | TRBJ1-1 | - | - | TRBV30
TGTGCCAGCAGCCCGCCCTTTGGACAGGATCAGGATGAGCAGTTCTTC | CASSPPFGQDQDEQFF | TRBJ2-1 | TRBD1 | - | TRBV4-2
TGTGCCACCAGCCCCCGTCCCTTCGGCCCAAACCGGGAGACCCAGTACTTC | CATSPRPFGPNRETQYF | TRBJ2-5 | - | - | TRBV15
TGTGCCAGCACGTTGAACCCGGGACGGCAAGAGACCCAGTACTTC | CASTLNPGRQETQYF | TRBJ2-5 | - | once | TRBV6-5
TGTGCCAGCAACGGACAGCGCTCCTATAATTCACCCCTCCACTTT | CASNGQRSYNSPLHF | TRBJ1-6 | - | - | TRBV7-9
TGTGCCAGCAAATCTAGCGGGAGGAGCTCCTACAATGAGCAGTTCTTC | CASKSSGRSSYNEQFF | TRBJ2-1 | TRBD2 | once | TRBV27
TGTGCCAGCAGCCAAGATCGACGGGGGATCTATGGCTACACCTTC | CASSQDRRGIYGYTF | TRBJ1-2 | - | - | TRBV14
TGTGCCAGCAGCCCCTACAGGGCCACCCTCTCCTCTGGGGCCAACGTCCTGACTTTC | CASSPYRATLSSGANVLTF | TRBJ2-6 | - | - | TRBV7-3
TGTGCCAGTAGTGATCGCCTCTTAGACGAGCAGTACTTC | CASSDRLLDEQYF | TRBJ2-7 | - | - | TRBV19
TGTGCCATCTCGGTAGCTGACGGGGAGCTGTTTTTT | CAISVADGELFF | TRBJ2-2 | - | - | TRBV10-3
TGTGCCAGCAGTTTATGGGCAACGGCCGAAGAGACCCAGTACTTC | CASSLWATAEETQYF | TRBJ2-5 | - | once | TRBV27
TGTGCCAGCAGCCTCTCAGGGATCTCCCCTGAAGCTTTCTTT | CASSLSGISPEAFF | TRBJ1-1 | - | few | TRBV3-1
TGTGCCAGCAGCCTACAGCGTTTTCTTGACAATGAGCAGTTCTTC | CASSLQRFLDNEQFF | TRBJ2-1 | - | - | TRBV28
TGCAGCGCAACAAGTATACGACAGTTGAACACTGAAGCTTTCTTT | CSATSIRQLNTEAFF | TRBJ1-1 | - | - | TRBV29-1
TGTGCCAGTAGCTCACGGACTGGCTACAATGGGCAGTTCTTC | CASSSRTGYNGQFF | TRBJ2-1 | - | once | TRBV19
TGTGCCAGCAGTGAGCTATGGGGAATCACAGATACGCAGTATTTT | CASSELWGITDTQYF | TRBJ2-3 | - | - | TRBV6-1